A selection of T cell receptor beta chains follows, all from one sample in a study of T cell responses to AZD1222 COVID-19 vaccine. The table came from immunoSEQ multiplex PCR; TCRdb's copy has only in-frame clones and leaves some out. The sample records around 100,000 clones, 80% to 95% being singletons. The sample in question was peripheral blood, obtained on day 0 of AZD1222 vaccination. The receptors stem from an adult in good health. Both conserved end residues are part of each CDR3. A D gene is named only where the DNA matches it firmly. Expanded clones are given a class, and other clones once, few, many or no size at all.

-,-,TRBV11-1,TRBJ2-3,TGTGCCAGCAGCTCCCCGAGCACAGATACGCAGTATTTT,CASSSPSTDTQYF
once,TRBD1,TRBV18,TRBJ1-5,TGTGCCAGCTCACCAGGGACAGGGGATCAGCCCCAGCATTTT,CASSPGTGDQPQHF
-,-,TRBV30,TRBJ1-6,TGTGCCTGGACCCGGTGGGAAGGGTGGGATAATTCACCCCTCCACTTT,CAWTRWEGWDNSPLHF
-,-,TRBV5-6,TRBJ1-2,TGTGCCAGCAGAAATATGGACGGAACCTATGGCTACACCTTC,CASRNMDGTYGYTF
once,-,TRBV7-6,TRBJ2-5,TGTGCCAGCAGCCCGCGGGCGGAGACCCAGTACTTC,CASSPRAETQYF
-,-,TRBV5-1,TRBJ2-5,TGCGCCAGCAGCCCGGCTAGACAGGCCGCCGGAGAGACCCAGTACTTC,CASSPARQAAGETQYF
-,TRBD1,TRBV7-2,TRBJ1-2,TGTGCCAGCAGCGCAGGGGGGGGCGCCTATGGCTACACCTTC,CASSAGGGAYGYTF
once,-,TRBV7-2,TRBJ2-1,TGTGCCAGCAGCTTAGGTGGCGCTGGGGTAACCTACAATGAGCAGTTCTTC,CASSLGGAGVTYNEQFF
once,-,TRBV19,TRBJ1-3,TGTGCCAGTACCCAACAGGTCTCTGGAAACACCATATATTTT,CASTQQVSGNTIYF
-,-,TRBV4-3,TRBJ2-7,TGCGCCAGCAGCCCGGCCCGGGGATACGAGCAGTACTTC,CASSPARGYEQYF
-,TRBD1,TRBV7-8,TRBJ1-2,TGTGCCAGCAGCAACGGACAGGGTCTTGGCTACACCTTC,CASSNGQGLGYTF
once,-,TRBV12-3/TRBV12-4,TRBJ1-2,TGTGCCAGCAGTTTGGGGGGAGTAGATGGCTACACCTTC,CASSLGGVDGYTF
-,-,TRBV10-3,TRBJ1-1,TGTGCCATCAGTGAGTCGGAAACGACAGAAGCTTTCTTT,CAISESETTEAFF
-,-,TRBV19,TRBJ2-3,TGTGCCAGTAGTATCGACAGATCCACAGATACGCAGTATTTT,CASSIDRSTDTQYF
-,TRBD2,TRBV3-1/TRBV3-2,TRBJ2-5,TGTGCCAGCAGCCAAGGGGCGGGAGGGACCCAGTACTTC,CASSQGAGGTQYF
-,TRBD2,TRBV18,TRBJ2-1,TGTGCCAGCTCCCTAGCGGATTACAATGAGCAGTTCTTC,CASSLADYNEQFF